One sample yielded the 27 T cell receptor beta chains listed below, sequenced in a study of CD8+ T cells in alopecia areata. The authors extracted RNA and reverse transcribed it into cDNA as the sequencing template. The method was immunoSEQ multiplex PCR; TCRdb's version includes in-frame clones alone and lacks a portion of them. The sample gives approximately 150,000 clones, less than 70% of which show up once; 11% to 15% is in the top ten. Noted treatment: oral pan-JAK inhibitor, 5-10 mg twice daily. The specimen was CD4+ T cells sorted from blood, collected at week 24, from a patient treated with tofacitinib. The receptor set was obtained from a human donor with alopecia areata.

This clone was counted once. The chain combines TRBV10-3 with TRBJ2-7; 9 bases are a match to TRBD1. The CDR3 contains 13 residues. The junction had 6 bases not matched to a gene; V was cut back by 10 bases and J by 2 bases. Germline V gene data show CDR1 as ENHRY and CDR2 as SYGVKD. In DNA, the CDR3 is TGTGCCAGCTCCCGGACAGGGGCCTACGAGCAGTACTTC. It yields the protein CASSRTGAYEQYF.

This clone occurred many times. This sequence joins TRBV4-1 and TRBJ1-3, with TRBD1 identical over 7 bases. The trim removed 7 bases at V and 0 bases at J, leaving 9 bases unmatched. Germline V gene data show CDR1 as MGHRA and CDR2 as YSYEKL. The CDR3 extends over 16 amino acids. The DNA for the CDR3 is TGCGCCAGCACTAGAACAGGGGAGGCCTCTGGAAACACCATATATTTT. It specifies CASTRTGEASGNTIYF.

The chain carries TRBV5-1 and TRBJ2-4; 8 bases line up with TRBD1. The CDR3 length is 15 residues. CDR1 is SGHRS, CDR2 YFSETQ, per germline. V shed 4 bases, J shed 8 bases, and the junction held 11 bases outside the gene matches. The CDR3 nucleotides are TGCGCCAGCAGCCGACCTACAGACAGGGGAGACATTCAGTACTTC. This codes for CASSRPTDRGDIQYF.

This chain connects TRBV29-1 to TRBJ1-2; D unclear. Deletions cut 3 bases from V and 7 bases from J, with 12 bases between. Germline V CDR1 and CDR2: SQVTM, ANQGSEA. CDR3 length equals 12 residues. In nucleotides, the CDR3 is TGCAGCGTTGACTTCCCGCCCGGTGGCTACACCTTC. Amino acids: CSVDFPPGGYTF.

Many counts were recorded for this clone. The J gene is TRBJ2-3, the V gene TRBV7-3, with 11 bases identical to TRBD2. The CDR3 spans 15 residues. CDR1 SGHTA and CDR2 FQGTGA come from the germline V gene. The V segment lost 5 bases and the J segment 6 bases; nucleotides outside the gene matches: 7. CDR3 nucleotide sequence: TGTGCCAGCAGCGTTTCTAGCGGGGGGACTGATACGCAGTATTTT. It yields the protein CASSVSSGGTDTQYF.

As to this clone: The sample holds other DNA sequences that translate to the same CDR3. The chain couples TRBV7-2 to TRBJ2-5; 9 positions match TRBD2. V trimming: 3 bases; J trimming: 1 base; junction bases outside the gene matches: 3. The CDR3 is 15 amino acids. The germline CDR1 and CDR2 sequences are SGHTA and FQGNSA. The CDR3 DNA follows: TGTGCCAGCAGCTTTCAGCGGGGGGCCCAAGAGACCCAGTACTTC. As protein: CASSFQRGAQETQYF.

The rearrangement joins TRBV11-2 to TRBJ2-7, with TRBD1 identical over 8 bases. The CDR3 consists of 14 residues. V was clipped by 2 bases and J by 2 bases; unmatched bases: 2. CDR1 is SGHAT and CDR2 is FQNNGV in the germline V gene. The CDR3 region is CASSLQTGAYEQYF. The CDR3 region has the DNA TGTGCCAGCAGCTTACAGACAGGGGCCTACGAGCAGTACTTC.

V is TRBV6-5 and J is TRBJ2-5; D is possibly TRBD1 (6 bases). Germline V lookup: CDR1 MNHEY, CDR2 SVGAGI. Trimming left V 0 bases short and J 5 bases short, with 13 bases between. The CDR3 contains 15 residues. Here the CDR3 DNA reads TGTGCCAGCAGTTACTCGCGGACAGAGGGGGAGACCCAGTACTTC. Encoded protein: CASSYSRTEGETQYF.

In its sample, this clone was seen many times. The rearrangement uses TRBV23-1 and TRBJ1-5, with D uncertain. TRBV23-1 is assigned to the ORF class and has an uncertain function. The V end was cut by 0 bases, the J end by 1 base, with 7 bases between. The CDR3 runs to 15 residues. The CDR3 nucleotides read TGCGCCAGCAGTCAATCTGAAGGAAGCAATCAGCCCCAGCATTTT. It specifies CASSQSEGSNQPQHF.

J is TRBJ2-7 and V is TRBV30; no clear D. This CDR3 spans 12 amino acids. The germline CDR1 and CDR2 sequences are GTSNPN and SVGIG (reference sequence). V dropped 0 bases and J dropped 6 bases, with 9 bases sitting between them. The CDR3 loop reads CAWSVDISEQYF. CDR3 DNA: TGTGCCTGGAGTGTAGACATTTCCGAGCAGTACTTC.

This clone was found a few times. Other DNA sequences within the sample encode an identical CDR3. The gene calls are TRBV30 and TRBJ1-2; D is uncertain. This CDR3 comprises 13 residues. The V end lost 0 bases, the J end lost 3 bases, and 8 bases lay between the germline ends. Germline V CDR1 and CDR2: GTSNPN, SVGIG (reference sequence). CDR3 in amino acids: CAWSVRGDYGYTF. CDR3 nucleotides: TGTGCCTGGAGTGTCCGGGGAGACTATGGCTACACCTTC.

V gene TRBV6-1 combines with J gene TRBJ2-7; unclear D gene. The CDR3 consists of 14 residues. Germline CDR1 MNHNS, CDR2 SASEGT. V dropped 1 base and J dropped 7 bases, with 14 bases sitting between them. Written as DNA, the CDR3 is TGTGCCAGCAGTGAAGGGGCAGCCGTTCGGGAGCAGTACTTC. It is translated as CASSEGAAVREQYF.

The chain has TRBV19 and TRBJ1-1; 7 positions match TRBD1. The trim removed 6 bases at V and 0 bases at J, leaving 7 bases unmatched. Germline CDR1 is LNHDA and CDR2 is SQIVND (reference sequence). The CDR3 is made up of 15 amino acids. DNA for the CDR3: TGTGCCAGTAGATCGGGACAGACCATGAACACTGAAGCTTTCTTT. Its translation is CASRSGQTMNTEAFF. The full variable domain, with the rest looked up from reference TRBV19 and TRBJ1-1, is DGGITQSPKYLFRKEGQNVTLSCEQNLNHDAMYWYRQDPGQGLRLIYYSQIVNDFQKGDIAEGYSVSREKKESFPLTVTSAQKNPTAFYLCASRSGQTMNTEAFFGQGTRLTVV.

This chain links TRBV6-1 with TRBJ1-2; TRBD1 matches at 7 bases. The CDR3 extends over 14 amino acids. The J segment lost 5 bases and the V segment lost 4 bases, leaving 7 bases of the junction unmatched. The germline V gene encodes CDR1 MNHNS and CDR2 SASEGT. The CDR3 DNA reads as TGTGCCAGCAGTGGAGGACAGGCGACATATGGCTACACCTTC. This translates into CASSGGQATYGYTF.

The rearrangement links TRBV2 to TRBJ2-5; maybe TRBD1 (5 bases). Germline lookup yields CDR1 SNHLY and CDR2 FYNNEI. The CDR3 runs 14 residues. The germline V and J ends were trimmed by 3 bases and 5 bases, with 13 bases remaining between them. This chain's CDR3 is CASSEQGVRETQYF. CDR3 nucleotide sequence: TGTGCCAGCAGTGAGCAGGGCGTAAGGGAGACCCAGTACTTC. Full variable domain (outside the CDR3, taken from reference TRBV2 and TRBJ2-5): EPEVTQTPSHQVTQMGQEVILRCVPISNHLYFYWYRQILGQKVEFLVSFYNNEISEKSEIFDDQFSVERPDGSNFTLKIRSTKLEDSAMYFCASSEQGVRETQYFGPGTRLLVL.

V is TRBV29-1 and J is TRBJ2-2; 8 bases align to TRBD1. Germline V gives CDR1 SQVTM, CDR2 ANQGSEA. After removal of 6 bases from V and 2 bases from J, the junction contained 5 bases not matched to a gene. This CDR3 spans 14 amino acids. The CDR3, as DNA: TGCAGCGTCAGGACAGGGACTAACACCGGGGAGCTGTTTTTT. It is translated as CSVRTGTNTGELFF.

For the CDR3, the DNA is TGTGCCAGTGACTCGATCTACGCGATAGAGACCCAGTACTTC. This sequence encodes CASDSIYAIETQYF. The chain combines TRBV7-9 with TRBJ2-5; D uncertain. Trimming stripped 9 bases from V and 4 bases from J, with 18 bases between. Germline CDR1 is SEHNR and CDR2 is FQNEAQ (reference sequence). The CDR3 extends over 14 amino acids.

This clone has more than one count but fewer than ten. V gene TRBV14 combines with J gene TRBJ2-3, with 11 bases that match TRBD2. V shed 0 bases, J shed 2 bases, and the junction held 1 base outside the gene matches. Germline V gene lookup returns CDR1 SGHDN and CDR2 FVKESK. The CDR3 extends over 16 amino acids. CDR3: CASSQETSGVTDTQYF. In DNA, the CDR3 is TGTGCCAGCAGCCAAGAGACTAGCGGGGTCACAGATACGCAGTATTTT.

This clone was counted a few times. J is TRBJ2-4 and V is TRBV7-2; D perhaps matches TRBD1 (6 bases). Germline lookup yields CDR1 SGHTA and CDR2 FQGNSA. CDR3 length: 15 residues. Trimming took off 1 base at V and 7 bases at J, with 14 bases between the two ends. The CDR3 DNA follows: TGTGCCAGCAGCTTAGTTGGGGGCTCAGGGAACATTCAGTACTTC. It yields the protein CASSLVGGSGNIQYF.

V and J are TRBV11-3 and TRBJ2-3; TRBD1 matches 8 bases. The germline V gene encodes CDR1 SGHNT and CDR2 YENEEA. This CDR3 has 15 residues. The J segment lost 0 bases and the V segment lost 5 bases, leaving 4 bases of the junction unmatched. The CDR3 nucleotides are TGTGCCAGCAGCAAGGACAGGGCCAGCACAGATACGCAGTATTTT. It codes for CASSKDRASTDTQYF.

This clone was seen a few times. The chain couples TRBV29-1 to TRBJ1-1; TRBD1 might be the D (6 bases). The V gene's germline CDR1 is SQVTM and CDR2 ANQGSEA. V was trimmed by 4 bases and J by 8 bases, leaving 11 bases between them. CDR3 length equals 11 residues. In DNA, the CDR3 is TGCAGCGTTGGCCCCGGACAGGAAGCTTTCTTT. Its translation is CSVGPGQEAFF.

This chain links TRBV9 with TRBJ2-2; tentative D call: TRBD2 (6 bases). From germline, CDR1 is SGDLS and CDR2 YYNGEE. The germline V and J ends were trimmed by 4 bases and 4 bases, with 17 bases remaining between them. CDR3 size: 16 residues. Written as DNA, the CDR3 is TGTGCCAGCAGCTTAAGGGACTCATCTATCACCGGGGAGCTGTTTTTT. Translation: CASSLRDSSITGELFF.

A word on this clone: One base separates it from a far larger clone, so it is likely a read error. Other DNA sequences within the sample encode an identical CDR3. V usage is TRBV5-5 and J usage is TRBJ2-1, with 8 bases that match TRBD2. Germline V gene sequence: CDR1 SGHKS, CDR2 YYEKEE (reference sequence). CDR3 length: 16 amino acids. CDR3 loop: CASSPIGGGIDNEQFF. In DNA, the CDR3 is TGCGCCAGCAGCCCAATAGGCGGGGGGATTGACAATGAGCAGTTCTTC.

The rearrangement links TRBV5-1 to TRBJ1-1; D gene uncertain. Germline values: CDR1 SGHRS, CDR2 YFSETQ. V lost 1 base to trimming and J lost 3 bases, with 7 bases between them. The CDR3 has 13 residues. The CDR3 is CASSLSRDTEAFF. The CDR3 nucleotides are TGCGCCAGCAGCTTGTCACGGGACACTGAAGCTTTCTTT. Based on the CDR3 plus reference TRBV5-1 and TRBJ1-1, the full variable domain is KAGVTQTPRYLIKTRGQQVTLSCSPISGHRSVSWYQQTPGQGLQFLFEYFSETQRNKGNFPGRFSGRQFSNSRSEMNVSTLELGDSALYLCASSLSRDTEAFFGQGTRLTVV.

This chain uses TRBV5-6 with TRBJ2-5; D not resolved. Trimming left V 0 bases short and J 2 bases short, with 8 bases between. The CDR3 contains 14 residues. In germline, CDR1 is SGHDT, CDR2 YYEEEE. In DNA, the CDR3 is TGTGCCAGCAGCTTGGTGGGGTATCAAGAGACCCAGTACTTC. Protein: CASSLVGYQETQYF.

The chain links TRBV5-1 to TRBJ2-7, with 8 positions matching TRBD2. The germline V gene has CDR1 SGHRS and CDR2 YFSETQ. There are 13 residues in the CDR3. The J segment lost 6 bases and the V segment lost 3 bases, leaving 5 bases of the junction unmatched. CDR3 residues: CASSSRGGSEQYF. CDR3 coding DNA: TGCGCCAGCAGCTCCCGGGGGGGAAGCGAGCAGTACTTC.

The DNA for the CDR3 is TGTGCCAGCAGGTCTTTCTTCACAGAGACCCAGTACTTC. The encoded protein is CASRSFFTETQYF. The chain is built from TRBV2 and TRBJ2-5; D not certain. Germline V gene lookup returns CDR1 SNHLY and CDR2 FYNNEI. This CDR3 has 13 residues. Trimming removed 6 bases from V and 4 bases from J, with 12 bases in between.